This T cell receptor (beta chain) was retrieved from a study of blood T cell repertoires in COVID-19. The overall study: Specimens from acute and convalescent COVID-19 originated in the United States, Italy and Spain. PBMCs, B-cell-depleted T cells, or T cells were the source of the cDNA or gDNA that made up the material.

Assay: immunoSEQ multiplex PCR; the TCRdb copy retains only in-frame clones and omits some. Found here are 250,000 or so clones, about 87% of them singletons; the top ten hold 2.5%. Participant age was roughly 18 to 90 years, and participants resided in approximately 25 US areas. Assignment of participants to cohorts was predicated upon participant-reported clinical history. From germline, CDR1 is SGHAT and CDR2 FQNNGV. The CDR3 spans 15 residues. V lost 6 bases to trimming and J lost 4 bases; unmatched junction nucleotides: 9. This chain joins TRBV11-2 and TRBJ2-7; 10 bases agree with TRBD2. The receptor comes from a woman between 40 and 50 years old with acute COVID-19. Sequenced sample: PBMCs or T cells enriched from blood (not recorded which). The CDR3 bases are TGTGCCAGCAGGCGGACTAGCGGAAGAGATTACGAGCAGTACGTC. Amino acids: CASRRTSGRDYEQYV.